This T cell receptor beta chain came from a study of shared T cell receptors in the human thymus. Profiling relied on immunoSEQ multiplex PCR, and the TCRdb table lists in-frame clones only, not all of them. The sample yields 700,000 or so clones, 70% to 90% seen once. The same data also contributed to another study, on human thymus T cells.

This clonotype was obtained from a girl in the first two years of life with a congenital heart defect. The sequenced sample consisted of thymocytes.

CDR3 sequence reads: CEEGAGDTQYF. CDR3 coding DNA: TGTGAGGAGGGGGCAGGTGATACGCAGTATTTT. The rearrangement links TRBV7-9 to TRBJ2-3; D is perhaps TRBD1 (7 bases). Germline V gene sequence: CDR1 SEHNR, CDR2 FQNEAQ (reference sequence). CDR3 size: 11 residues.